Here is one TCR beta chain with its context. This entry is derived from a study of blood T cell repertoires in COVID-19. Study in general: Cohort 3 recovered donors had two negative PCRs, clearance, or symptom resolution. PBMCs, B-cell-depleted T cells, or T cells provided the cDNA or gDNA that made up the material.

Across about two dozen US areas, participants ranged in age from about 18 to 100 years. Cohort placement rested on clinical history that participants reported themselves. Profiling relied on immunoSEQ multiplex PCR, and the TCRdb table lists in-frame clones only, not all of them. Of 200,000 to 250,000 clones in the sample, about nine tenths were seen once. The CDR3 is made up of 14 amino acids. The V end was cut by 1 base, the J end by 2 bases, with 6 bases between. In germline, CDR1 is SGHTA, CDR2 FQGNSA. This receptor was obtained from a young man in a cohort exposed to, infected with or recovered from COVID-19 (not recorded which). The sequenced sample consisted of PBMCs or T cells enriched from blood (not recorded which). The rearrangement links TRBV7-2 to TRBJ1-3, with D perhaps TRBD1 (5 bases). Written as DNA, the CDR3 is TGTGCCAGCAGCTTAGGGACAACTGGAAACACCATATATTTT. Encoded protein: CASSLGTTGNTIYF.